This T cell receptor (beta chain) comes out of a study of blood T cell repertoires in COVID-19. Study overall: There were acute and convalescent COVID-19 samples, and they came from the United States, Italy and Spain. The analysed material was cDNA or gDNA that came from T cells, B-cell-depleted T cells, or PBMCs.

TCRdb's copy holds only in-frame clones and misses some; the assay was immunoSEQ multiplex PCR. The table shows more than 30,000 clones, with roughly 89% occurring only once. The CDR3 consists of 13 residues. The chain joins TRBV21-1 to TRBJ1-1. TRBV21-1 is given as a pseudogene. The specimen sequenced was peripheral blood. The source of this sequence is a man aged 55-75 years with active COVID-19. CDR3 nucleotides: TGTGCCAGCAGCAAACCTGATAGGAGGCGTGGGGTCTTT. This sequence encodes CASSKPDRRRGVF.